These 29 T cell receptor beta chains share one sample of origin, sequenced in a study of blood T cells in healthy people across ages. A second PCR of roughly 7 to 11 cycles used a sample-barcoded 5' primer and a J-beta primer mix. Via MiXCR, TCRdb re-called the 5' RACE reads, giving one row per CDR3 protein. The data hold approximately 1.5 million distinct CDR3 sequences, with roughly a third observed a single time. The sequenced material came from blood. The receptors here all came from a woman aged 25 to 39 in good health.

The table lists this clonotype with many counts. The chain links TRBV11-2 to TRBJ2-3; 10 bases line up with TRBD2. CDR3 length: 15 residues. Germline V lookup: CDR1 SGHAT, CDR2 FQNNGV. V gave up 1 base and J gave up 6 bases; unmatched junction bases: 4. The CDR3 reads CASSLVSGGADTQYF. The CDR3 nucleotides are TGTGCCAGCAGCTTAGTAAGCGGGGGGGCCGATACGCAGTATTTT.

Notes on this clonotype: Compared with germline, one end of the junction differs, possibly owing to a read error. The CDR3 here is CASSRGNSYGQYF. DNA for the CDR3: TGCGCCAGCAGCCGCGGGAATTCCTACGGGCAGTACTTC. The chain has TRBV4-1 and TRBJ2-7; D is possibly TRBD2 (6 bases). From germline, CDR1 is MGHRA and CDR2 YSYEKL. The CDR3 is 13 residues long.

This chain connects TRBV12-3 or TRBV12-4 to TRBJ1-6, with D perhaps matching TRBD1 (6 bases). V was shortened by 8 bases and J by 14 bases, with 19 bases between the two germline ends. The length of the CDR3 is 13 residues. CDR3 loop: CASLDSPIRSLHF. The CDR3 coding sequence is TGTGCCAGCTTGGACAGCCCGATTAGGTCCCTCCACTTT.

V gene TRBV3-1 combines with J gene TRBJ2-7; 8 positions match TRBD1. The junction had 9 bases not matched to a gene; V was cut back by 8 bases and J by 3 bases. This CDR3 spans 14 amino acids. Per the germline V gene, CDR1 is LGHDT and CDR2 is YNNKEL (reference sequence). CDR3 bases: TGTGCCAGCGGCCGACAGGGGCTACACTACGAGCAGTACTTC. Amino acids: CASGRQGLHYEQYF.

This chain connects TRBV28 to TRBJ1-2, with D unclear. The CDR3 totals 13 residues. The germline V gene has CDR1 MDHEN and CDR2 SYDVKM. The V and J ends lost 9 bases and 6 bases respectively, with 17 bases between them. For the CDR3, the DNA is TGTGCCAGTTATTACGGGCAGAGACATGGCTACACCTTC. This sequence encodes CASYYGQRHGYTF.

This chain joins TRBV24-1 and TRBJ1-5; D ambiguous. The V end was cut by 4 bases, the J end by 15 bases, with 21 bases between. Germline V lookup: CDR1 KGHDR, CDR2 SFDVKD. The CDR3 contains 14 residues. In DNA form, the CDR3 reads TGTGCCACCAGTGACCCCAGTTGGACCAACTTAGGGCATTTT. This gives the protein CATSDPSWTNLGHF.

The J gene is TRBJ1-1, the V gene TRBV13; D call uncertain. This CDR3 contains 15 residues. The germline V and J ends were trimmed by 5 bases and 0 bases, with 13 bases remaining between them. Germline loops: CDR1 PRHDT, CDR2 FYEKMQ (reference sequence). The CDR3 DNA is TGTGCCAGCAGCCTTCAGGTATACATGAACACTGAAGCTTTCTTT. Its translation: CASSLQVYMNTEAFF.

The chain employs TRBV7-3 and TRBJ2-1, with D perhaps TRBD1 or TRBD2 (5 bases each). The CDR3 runs 14 residues. Germline-derived CDR1 and CDR2 are SGHTA and FQGTGA. Trimming left V 1 base short and J 13 bases short, with 17 bases between. Written as DNA, the CDR3 is TGTGCCAGCAGCTTAAAGGGCGGCCTGGGGACCCAGTTCTTC. Residues: CASSLKGGLGTQFF. Together with reference TRBV7-3 and TRBJ2-1, the CDR3 gives the full variable domain: GAGVSQTPSNKVTEKGKYVELRCDPISGHTALYWYRQSLGQGPEFLIYFQGTGAADDSGLPNDRFFAVRPEGSVSTLKIQRTERGDSAVYLCASSLKGGLGTQFFGPGTRLTVL.

Remarks on this clonotype: An end of the junction differs from the germline gene, which may be a read error. This rearrangement joins TRBV7-3 to TRBJ2-3, with 10 bases matching TRBD2. The CDR3 totals 15 residues. Germline-derived CDR1 and CDR2 are SGHTA and FQGTGA. The CDR3 DNA reads as TGTGCCAACAGCCCCCTAGCGGGGGATTCAGATACGCAGTATTTT. Its translation: CANSPLAGDSDTQYF.

The rearrangement links TRBV20-1 to TRBJ2-1, with D perhaps being TRBD1 or TRBD2 (5 bases each). The V and J ends lost 5 bases and 7 bases respectively, with 21 bases between them. CDR1 is DFQATT, CDR2 SNEGSKA, per germline (reference sequence). This CDR3 is built from 15 residues. The CDR3 region is CSAETGTSKTNEQFF. The CDR3 nucleotides are TGCAGTGCTGAAACCGGGACCTCTAAGACGAATGAGCAGTTCTTC.

This clonotype has only a few counts. The chain couples TRBV6-2 or TRBV6-3 to TRBJ1-5, with D uncertain. The CDR3 totals 14 residues. CDR1 is MNHEY, CDR2 SVGEGT, per germline. V gave up 3 bases and J gave up 7 bases, with 13 bases separating them. Written as DNA, the CDR3 is TGTGCCAGCAGTTATTCATGGAGCGCCCAGCCCCAGCATTTT. Its protein product is CASSYSWSAQPQHF.

The chain is built from TRBV12-3 or TRBV12-4 and TRBJ2-1, with 8 bases identical to TRBD1. CDR3 length: 15 residues. Trimming took 6 bases from V and 6 from J; bases not matched to a gene: 10. As DNA, the CDR3 is TGTGCCAGCAGACCTCGACAGGGGTCGGGCAATGAGCAGTTCTTC. Its protein product is CASRPRQGSGNEQFF.

The chain links TRBV27 to TRBJ2-1, with 13 bases lining up with TRBD2. J lost 8 bases, V lost 6 bases, and 7 bases had no gene match. CDR1 and CDR2 from the germline V gene are MNHEY and SMNVEV (reference sequence). The CDR3 totals 15 residues. The CDR3 reads CASSRGTSGADEQFF. In DNA form, the CDR3 reads TGTGCCAGCAGCCGCGGGACTAGCGGGGCGGATGAGCAGTTCTTC.

This rearrangement joins TRBV2 to TRBJ2-3; 8 bases are a match to TRBD2. The CDR3 covers 14 residues. The V gene end was trimmed by 6 bases and the J gene end by 2 bases; junction bases not matched to a gene: 4. Germline CDR1 is SNHLY and CDR2 is FYNNEI. The CDR3 sequence is CASSLAGHTDTQYF. In nucleotides, the CDR3 is TGTGCCAGCAGCCTAGCGGGCCACACAGATACGCAGTATTTT.

The CDR3 DNA is TGTGCCAGCAGTGAATTCATCGGGTACGAGCAGTACTTC. It encodes CASSEFIGYEQYF. The chain combines TRBV6-1 with TRBJ2-7, with D unresolved. Germline CDR1 MNHNS, CDR2 SASEGT. Trimming cost V 2 bases and J 4 bases, with 9 bases left between them. This CDR3 region has 13 residues.

This rearrangement joins TRBV5-1 to TRBJ1-2, with 8 bases identical to TRBD1. The CDR3 totals 15 residues. CDR1 SGHRS and CDR2 YFSETQ come from the germline V gene. The V gene end was trimmed by 2 bases and the J gene end by 2 bases; junction bases not matched to a gene: 5. The CDR3 DNA follows: TGCGCCAGCAGCTTAGGACAGGGTATAAACTATGGCTACACCTTC. It encodes CASSLGQGINYGYTF.

The V gene is TRBV6-5, the J gene TRBJ2-3; 8 nucleotides agree with TRBD2. Germline V lookup: CDR1 MNHEY, CDR2 SVGAGI. The CDR3 consists of 16 residues. With V trimmed by 5 bases and J by 1 base, 8 bases remained unmatched. The CDR3 coding sequence is TGTGCCAGCAGTCCACGCGGGGGGCCCGGCACAGATACGCAGTATTTT. It is translated as CASSPRGGPGTDTQYF.

This clonotype has just one count. J is TRBJ2-5 and V is TRBV21-1; TRBD1 reflects the table's D call only, with no check against the DNA. TRBV21-1 is reported as a pseudogene. This CDR3 has 14 amino acids. CDR3: CASSPLGQGETQYF. The CDR3 DNA reads TGTGCCAGCAGCCCCTTAGGGCAGGGGGAGACCCAGTACTTC.

The chain carries TRBV10-3 and TRBJ2-7; 10 positions match TRBD1. The V and J ends lost 3 bases and 1 base, in that order; junction bases with no gene match: 3. Germline CDR1 ENHRY, CDR2 SYGVKD. This CDR3 has 15 amino acids. The CDR3 sequence is CAISDPGQGSYEQYF. DNA of the CDR3: TGTGCCATCAGTGACCCGGGACAGGGGTCCTACGAGCAGTACTTC.

This sequence joins TRBV18 and TRBJ2-5; D is unresolved. The CDR3 covers 14 residues. Between the trimmed V and J ends, which lost 3 bases and 0 bases, there was a span of 8 bases. Germline V CDR1 and CDR2: KGHSH, LQKENI. The DNA for the CDR3 is TGTGCCAGCTCACCGAAGAGCAACCAAGAGACCCAGTACTTC. Translating it yields CASSPKSNQETQYF.

Note on this clonotype: One end of the junction is discordant with germline, which a read error may explain. The V gene is TRBV4-1, the J gene TRBJ1-2; a possible D gene is TRBD1 (6 bases). Per germline, CDR1 MGHRA and CDR2 YSYEKL. This CDR3 contains 18 residues. CDR3 coding DNA: TGCGCCAGCAGCCAGAAGCTTGACAGGAGGCCCAAAAACTGTGGCTACACCTTC. This encodes CASSQKLDRRPKNCGYTF.

This chain's CDR3 is CANTEAFF. The CDR3 DNA reads TGTGCCAACACTGAAGCTTTCTTT. V gene TRBV25-1 combines with J gene TRBJ1-1, with D unclear. The germline V gene encodes CDR1 MGHDK and CDR2 SYGVNS. Trimming pared 10 bases from V and 3 bases from J, leaving 0 bases between. This CDR3 contains 8 residues.

The chain employs TRBV20-1 and TRBJ2-7; TRBD2 aligns across 13 bases. Germline values: CDR1 DFQATT, CDR2 SNEGSKA (reference sequence). The CDR3 length is 17 residues. V shed 4 bases, J shed 7 bases, and the junction held 16 bases outside the gene matches. In DNA, the CDR3 is TGCAGTGCTATAAGCGCCACTAGCGGGAGGGGATTGGAAGAGCAGTACTTC. Amino acid sequence: CSAISATSGRGLEEQYF.

Worth noting for this clonotype: Being one base from a much bigger clone, this may be a read error. V and J are TRBV29-1 and TRBJ2-1; 7 bases match TRBD1. The CDR3 runs to 13 residues. The germline gives CDR1 SQVTM, CDR2 ANQGSEA. The CDR3 reads CSVLEGGYNKQFF. DNA for the CDR3: TGCAGCGTACTTGAAGGGGGCTACAATAAGCAGTTCTTC.

This clonotype was observed many times. CDR3 residues: CASSATGGNSPLHF. The CDR3 region has the DNA TGTGCCAGCAGCGCGACAGGGGGGAACTCACCCCTCCACTTT. This chain links TRBV12-3 or TRBV12-4 with TRBJ1-6; TRBD1 agrees at 9 bases. CDR3 length: 14 residues. V gave up 6 bases and J gave up 10 bases; unmatched junction bases: 7.

V gene TRBV6-5 combines with J gene TRBJ2-1; 7 bases are a match to TRBD2. This CDR3 region has 17 residues. After removal of 2 bases from V and 0 bases from J, the junction contained 7 bases not matched to a gene. Germline V gene lookup returns CDR1 MNHEY and CDR2 SVGAGI. The CDR3 sequence is CASSYGGGSSSYNEQFF. DNA for the CDR3: TGTGCCAGCAGTTACGGGGGGGGGAGCAGCTCCTACAATGAGCAGTTCTTC.

This clonotype was seen a handful of times. The rearrangement uses TRBV11-2 and TRBJ2-7; 10 bases align to TRBD2. J lost 4 bases, V lost 7 bases, and 7 bases had no gene match. The CDR3 runs 14 residues. CDR1 SGHAT and CDR2 FQNNGV come from the germline V gene. The CDR3 is CASTLERGGYEQYF. The CDR3 nucleotides are TGTGCCAGCACCCTTGAGCGGGGGGGATACGAGCAGTACTTC. The variable domain in full, completed from reference TRBV11-2 and TRBJ2-7, reads EAGVAQSPRYKIIEKRQSVAFWCNPISGHATLYWYQQILGQGPKLLIQFQNNGVVDDSQLPKDRFSAERLKGVDSTLKIQPAKLEDSAVYLCASTLERGGYEQYFGPGTRLTVT.

The rearrangement uses TRBV5-1 and TRBJ2-3, with 10 positions matching TRBD2. Germline CDR1 reads SGHRS; CDR2 reads YFSETQ. CDR3 length: 17 residues. J gave up 0 bases and V 6 bases, and 10 bases lay outside the gene matches. The CDR3 spells CASTPIGLAESTDTQYF. In DNA, the CDR3 is TGCGCCAGCACCCCCATCGGACTAGCGGAAAGCACAGATACGCAGTATTTT.

This clonotype was seen more than once but under ten times. This rearrangement joins TRBV5-5 to TRBJ2-1, with TRBD1 matching over 10 bases. V shed 2 bases, J shed 4 bases, and the junction held 3 bases outside the gene matches. This CDR3 is built from 15 residues. Germline CDR1 SGHKS, CDR2 YYEKEE (reference sequence). The CDR3 nucleotides are TGTGCCAGCAGCTTTTTGGGACAGGGGTACAATGAGCAGTTCTTC. Residues: CASSFLGQGYNEQFF.